A single T cell receptor (beta chain) is shown here with its context. This clonotype was seen at least ten times. Its antigen remains undetermined. No quality values exist for individual bases; no much larger clone is one base distant. The reads were generated on an Illumina NovaSeq 6000. cDNA libraries for TCRalpha and TCRbeta were prepared by 5'RACE using constant-segment primers, with sample barcodes and unique molecular identifiers added. Trizol reagent was used to extract RNA from every sample. The libraries were amplified in two PCR steps, and the second step added a second sample barcode and Illumina TruSeq adapters. Libraries were sequenced on an Illumina NovaSeq with 2 x 150 bp paired-end reads. As for the authors' bioinformatics: With migec v1.2.7, reads were demultiplexed and then collapsed into UMI-guided consensus sequences. Using mixcr v2.1.11, the UMI consensuses were aligned to TRA and TRB V and J templates and assembled into clonotypes. Clonotypes were classified as expanded or contracted when called significant by both edgeR and NoisET, with noise models trained on biological replicates. edgeR calls used a false discovery rate-adjusted p below 0.01 and a log2 fold-change threshold of 1. As an exploratory analysis of dynamics, max-normalized trajectories of the 1000 most abundant clonotypes were examined by PCA with hierarchical clustering. Separately sequenced CD4+ and CD8+ repertoires were used to assign the CD4 or CD8 phenotype of responding clones. Clones were called with MiXCR by TCRdb after fastp trimmed the public reads at Q25, and only in-frame beta chains were retained. Rows are combined by CDR3 protein, so each entry shows the most common genes and DNA. Clone size and V and J calls follow TCRdb, not the original study. In this sample the table shows approximately 48,000 distinct CDR3 sequences, 5.5% to 7.5% of which occur a single time. The ten largest clones capture more than 1.3% of the sample.

The data are from a study of T-cell memory formation after mild COVID-19 (dated by TCRdb to the early 2020s). In the study overall: TCR sequence clusters from the two donors were found to be largely donor specific. Longitudinal TCRalpha and TCRbeta repertoire sequencing tracked T-cell clones expanding and contracting after mild COVID-19 in two donors. Two young, previously healthy adult volunteers, one female and one male, were included in the cohort. What the research found in general, with its limitations: Balanced CD4/CD8 phenotypes were observed for clones contracting from day 15 to 85, whereas a bias towards CD4+ was observed for a second wave of clones expanding from day 15 to 37. The detection of some responding clones in pre-infection memory suggests that pre-existing cross-reactive memory T cells joined the SARS-CoV-2 response. Only two mild cases were covered in the study, and larger cohorts including severe cases with pre-infection samples were considered necessary. Contracting CD4+ clones were found mainly in CM and EM memory subsets, while CD8+ clones were enriched in EMRA. SARS-CoV-2 specificity of the second-wave clones peaking on day 37 was not confirmed.

The CDR3, from cysteine to phenylalanine, totals 14 residues. Just the 42-base CDR3 DNA is kept, in frame starting at base 1. Trimming at the junction amounts to 6 bases on V and 1 base on J, and the germline ends lie 15 bases apart. The germline V gene (reference sequence) specifies DFQATT as CDR1 and SNEGSKA as CDR2. Ficoll-Paque density gradient centrifugation was used to isolate PBMCs. The specimen sequenced was PBMCs or a T cell subset sorted from them (not recorded which). The sequence came from a man in his late teens or twenties who had mild COVID-19 (a few samples of this study predate the infection). The sample titles of this study are shuffled in the database, so cell type and time point are left out; the donor was told from shared clones. This receptor chain uses TRBV20-1 and TRBJ1-1, with the D segment identity uncertain. CDR3 protein: CSAPGVGTNTEAFF. The DNA reads TGCAGTGCACCCGGGGTGGGCACGAACACTGAAGCTTTCTTT.